These 5 T cell receptor beta chains came from one sample sequenced in a study of response to subunit inactivated influenza vaccine. TCRdb itself ran the RT-PCR reads through MiXCR, one entry per CDR3 protein. Here the sample spans roughly 700,000 distinct CDR3 sequences, 11% to 15% being singletons. Sequences were derived from PBMCs from blood, sampled 14 days before vaccination. These receptors originate from a man between 50 and 59 years old who received an inactivated influenza vaccine.

Concerning this clonotype itself: One junction end disagrees with the germline gene, perhaps due to a read error. The chain combines TRBV6-5 with TRBJ1-1; a weak D match, TRBD1 (5 bases). CDR1 is MNHEY, CDR2 SVGAGI, per germline. CDR3 length: 13 amino acids. CDR3 nucleotide sequence: TGTGCCAGCACTTACGGGGGGAACACTGAAGCTTTCTTT. This gives the protein CASTYGGNTEAFF.

This clonotype was recorded once. The chain carries TRBV7-9 and TRBJ2-5, with 9 bases identical to TRBD2. Germline lookup yields CDR1 SEHNR and CDR2 FQNEAQ (reference sequence). J lost 5 bases, V lost 6 bases, and 4 bases had no gene match. This CDR3 region has 13 residues. DNA for the CDR3: TGTGCCAGCAGGAGGCTAGCGGGGGAGACCCAGTACTTC. Translation gives CASRRLAGETQYF. Filled out from reference TRBV7-9 and TRBJ2-5, the complete variable domain reads DTGVSQNPRHKITKRGQNVTFRCDPISEHNRLYWYRQTLGQGPEFLTYFQNEAQLEKSRLLSDRFSAERPKGSFSTLEIQRTEQGDSAMYLCASRRLAGETQYFGPGTRLLVL.

This clonotype was observed a handful of times. This rearrangement joins TRBV5-1 to TRBJ2-3; unclear D gene. Trimming shortened V by 0 bases and J by 0 bases, and 11 bases separated the two germline ends. This CDR3 region has 16 residues. In germline, CDR1 is SGHRS, CDR2 YFSETQ. CDR3 residues: CASSLAGGASTDTQYF. The CDR3, as DNA: TGCGCCAGCAGCTTGGCCGGCGGAGCTAGCACAGATACGCAGTATTTT.

The table lists this clonotype with a few counts. This chain connects TRBV5-1 to TRBJ2-7; the D is unclear. The CDR3 has 14 residues. Germline V gene lookup returns CDR1 SGHRS and CDR2 YFSETQ. V was trimmed by 0 bases and J by 1 base, leaving 8 bases between them. The CDR3 DNA reads TGCGCCAGCAGCTTGGAGCTTAATTCCTACGAGCAGTACTTC. Protein sequence: CASSLELNSYEQYF.

The chain uses TRBV20-1 and TRBJ2-1, with 15 bases fitting TRBD2. The germline V gene encodes CDR1 DFQATT and CDR2 SNEGSKA (reference sequence). With 6 bases clipped from V and 4 bases from J, the junction kept 10 bases outside the gene matches. The CDR3 is 17 residues long. CDR3 amino acids: CSAQDGTSGGMYNEQFF. In DNA form, the CDR3 reads TGCAGTGCCCAGGACGGGACTAGCGGGGGGATGTACAATGAGCAGTTCTTC.